This T cell receptor beta chain derives from a study of T cells in Graves' hyperthyroidism and ophthalmopathy. At the level of the study: Peripheral blood was secured at the point of initial diagnosis, before any treatment.

The V end lost 7 bases, the J end lost 2 bases, and 21 bases lay between the germline ends. CDR3 length: 17 amino acids. This clonotype has only a few counts. TCR beta CDR3 region amplification was performed from RNA transcripts. Primed by the HTBI set, a first-round RT-PCR was run on the TCR CDR3. MiXCR, run by TCRdb on the multiplex PCR reads, gives a single entry per CDR3 protein. The sample records about 700,000 distinct CDR3 sequences, 14% being singletons. The rearrangement links TRBV12-3 or TRBV12-4 to TRBJ1-5; possibly TRBD1 for D (6 bases). This clonotype was sampled from a woman younger than 30 with Graves' hyperthyroidism. The specimen sequenced was blood. The CDR3 bases are TGTGCCAGCAACCTCTCTTGGGGGGGGCCCGGCAATCAGCCCCAGCATTTT. This gives the protein CASNLSWGGPGNQPQHF.